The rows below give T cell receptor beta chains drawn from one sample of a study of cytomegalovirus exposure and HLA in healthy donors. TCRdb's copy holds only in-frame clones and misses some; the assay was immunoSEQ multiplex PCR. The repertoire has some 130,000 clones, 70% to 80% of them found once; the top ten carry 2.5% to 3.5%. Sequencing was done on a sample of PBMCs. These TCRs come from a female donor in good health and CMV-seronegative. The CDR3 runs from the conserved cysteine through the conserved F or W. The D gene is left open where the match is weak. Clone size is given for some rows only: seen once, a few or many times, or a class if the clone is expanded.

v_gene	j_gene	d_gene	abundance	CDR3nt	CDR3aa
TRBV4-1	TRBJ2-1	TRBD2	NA	TGCGCCAGCAGCCATCGAAGGGGCGGGGGAAGCTCCTACAATGAGCAGTTCTTC	CASSHRRGGGSSYNEQFF
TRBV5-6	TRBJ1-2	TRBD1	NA	TGTGCCAGCAGCTCATATGACAGGGACGAGGGTCTTGGCTACACCTTC	CASSSYDRDEGLGYTF
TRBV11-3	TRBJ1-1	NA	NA	TGTGCCAGCAGCTTAAGGCCGGAGGCCACTGAAGCTTTCTTT	CASSLRPEATEAFF
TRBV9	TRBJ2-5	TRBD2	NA	TGTGCCAGCAGCTCGCGCGGGGGGCGGGAGACCCAGTACTTC	CASSSRGGRETQYF
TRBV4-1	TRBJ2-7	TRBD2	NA	TGCGCCAGCAGCCAAAGCCTAGCGGGGGACTACGAGCAGTACTTC	CASSQSLAGDYEQYF
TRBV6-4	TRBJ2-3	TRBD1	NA	TGTGCCAGCAGCCGACAGGGGTACACAGATACGCAGTATTTT	CASSRQGYTDTQYF
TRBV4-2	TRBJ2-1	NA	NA	TGTGCCAGCAGCCAAGATATTGCTAGCAGCTCCTACAATGAGCAGTTCTTC	CASSQDIASSSYNEQFF
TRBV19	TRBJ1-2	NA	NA	TGTGCCAGTAGTCCCCTACAGCCAAATAACTATGGCTACACCTTC	CASSPLQPNNYGYTF
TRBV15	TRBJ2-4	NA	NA	TGTGCCACCAGCAGAGCCAGGAATTCCAAAAACATTCAGTACTTC	CATSRARNSKNIQYF
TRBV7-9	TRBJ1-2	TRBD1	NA	TGTGCCAGCAGCTTAGTGGACAGGGATAATGGCTACACCTTC	CASSLVDRDNGYTF
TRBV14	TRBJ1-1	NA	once	TGTGCCAGCAGCCAAGGCCTATTCGAAGCTTTCTTT	CASSQGLFEAFF
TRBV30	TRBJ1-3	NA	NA	TGTGCCTGGAGTGTACGCAGGGTCTCTGGAAACACCATATATTTT	CAWSVRRVSGNTIYF
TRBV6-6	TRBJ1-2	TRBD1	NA	TGTGCCAGCAGTCAACAGGGGGCGAATGGCTACACCTTC	CASSQQGANGYTF
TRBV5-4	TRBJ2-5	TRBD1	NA	TGTGCCAGCAGCGCGCCGGGACAGGGTGGAGAGACCCAGTACTTC	CASSAPGQGGETQYF
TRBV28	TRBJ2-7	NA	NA	TGTGCCAGCAGTTTAAATTCAGGGATCGGCGAGCAGTACTTC	CASSLNSGIGEQYF
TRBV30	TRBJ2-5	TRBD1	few	TGTGCCTGGAGCCCGGGACAGATTGAGACCCAGTACTTC	CAWSPGQIETQYF
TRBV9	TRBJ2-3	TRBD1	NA	TGTGCCAGCAGCGTAGCTAGAACAGGGGGGCTGACAGATACGCAGTATTTT	CASSVARTGGLTDTQYF
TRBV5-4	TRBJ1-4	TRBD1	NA	TGTGCCAGCAGCACCCGGACAGGGGGTTATGAAAAACTGTTTTTT	CASSTRTGGYEKLFF
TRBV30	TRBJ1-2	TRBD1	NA	TGTGCCTGGAATTTCGGACAGGGAATCGCGTATGGCTACACCTTC	CAWNFGQGIAYGYTF
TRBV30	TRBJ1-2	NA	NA	TGTGCCTGGAGAGACACTAACTATGGCTACACCTTC	CAWRDTNYGYTF
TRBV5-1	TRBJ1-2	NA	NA	TGCGCCAGCAGCCCATCGACAGGAGCTAACTATGGCTACACCTTC	CASSPSTGANYGYTF
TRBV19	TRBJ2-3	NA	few	TGTGCCAGTAGTATTAATGCGGCCGTTGGGGATACGCAGTATTTT	CASSINAAVGDTQYF
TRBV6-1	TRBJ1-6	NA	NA	TGTGCCAGCAGTGAAATCAGGTCAGGGAAGTCACCCCTCCACTTT	CASSEIRSGKSPLHF
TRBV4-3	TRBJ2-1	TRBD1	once	TGCGCCAGCAGCCAGGACAGGTCTGCGGATGAGCAGTTCTTC	CASSQDRSADEQFF
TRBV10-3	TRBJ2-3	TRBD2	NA	TGTGCCATCAGTGACTCACAAGGGGAGGGGTACACAGATACGCAGTATTTT	CAISDSQGEGYTDTQYF
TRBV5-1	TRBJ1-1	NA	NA	TGCGCCAGCAGCTTGACAGGGCCCACTGAAGCTTTCTTT	CASSLTGPTEAFF
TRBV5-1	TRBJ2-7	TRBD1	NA	TGCGCCAGCAGCAAGGACAGGGCTGGATACGAGCAGTACTTC	CASSKDRAGYEQYF
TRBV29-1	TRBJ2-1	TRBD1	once	TGCAGCGTTCAGACAGGGACCGTCTCCTACAATGAGCAGTTCTTC	CSVQTGTVSYNEQFF
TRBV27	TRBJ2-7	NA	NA	TGTGCCAGCACAGGCGCCCGTGACGAGCAGTACTTC	CASTGARDEQYF
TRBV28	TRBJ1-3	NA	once	TGTGCCAGCAGTTTATTACAGGGCCACTCTGGAAACACCATATATTTT	CASSLLQGHSGNTIYF
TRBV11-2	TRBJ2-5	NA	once	TGTGCCAGCAGCCCGAACTGGGAGACCCAGTACTTC	CASSPNWETQYF
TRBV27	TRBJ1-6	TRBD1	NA	TGTGCCAGCAGGAGCGTGCCGGGACAGGGGGCGAGCTCCTATAATTCACCCCTCCACTTT	CASRSVPGQGASSYNSPLHF
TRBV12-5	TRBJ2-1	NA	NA	TGTGCTAGTGGTTTGGTACTTACAGCATCCTACAATGAGCAGTTCTTC	CASGLVLTASYNEQFF
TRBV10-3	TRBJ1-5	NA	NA	TGTGCCATCAGTGAGATGGGGGGTGGGGCGCCCCAGCATTTT	CAISEMGGGAPQHF
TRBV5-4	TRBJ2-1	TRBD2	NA	TGTGCCAGCAGCTTGACTTCCGGGGCTAGCGGCCTACTTGAGCAGTTCTTC	CASSLTSGASGLLEQFF
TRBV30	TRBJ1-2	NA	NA	TGTGCCTGGAGTACAGGTGGCGGCTACACCTTC	CAWSTGGGYTF
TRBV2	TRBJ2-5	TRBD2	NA	TGTGCCAGCAGTGATGGGCGGAATAGCGGGGGTCAAGAGACCCAGTACTTC	CASSDGRNSGGQETQYF
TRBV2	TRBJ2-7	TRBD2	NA	TGTGCCAGCAATCCGGGACTAGCGCGAACCTACGAGCAGTACTTC	CASNPGLARTYEQYF
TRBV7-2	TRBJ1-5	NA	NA	TGTGCCAGCAGCTTAAACAACAATCAGCCCCAGCATTTT	CASSLNNNQPQHF
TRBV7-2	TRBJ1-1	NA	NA	TGTGCCAGCAGCTTAGATGTGCTGGGACACGCTTTCTTT	CASSLDVLGHAFF
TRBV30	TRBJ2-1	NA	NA	TGTGCCTGGAGTGTTGGTGGGAGCCCTTTCTCCTACAATGAGCAGTTCTTC	CAWSVGGSPFSYNEQFF
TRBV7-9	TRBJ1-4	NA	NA	TGTGCCAGCAGCCTTGGGGGGAATGAAAAACTGTTTTTT	CASSLGGNEKLFF
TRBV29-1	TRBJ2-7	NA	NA	TGCAGCGTTGATAGGGGGGGAAACGAGCAGTACTTC	CSVDRGGNEQYF
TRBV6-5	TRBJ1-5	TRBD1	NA	TGTGCCAGCAGCAGACAGGGGAATCAGCCCCAGCATTTT	CASSRQGNQPQHF
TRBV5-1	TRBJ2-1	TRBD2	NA	TGCGCCAGCAGCTTGGGGACTAGCCGGGCCAATCAGCAGTTCTTC	CASSLGTSRANQQFF
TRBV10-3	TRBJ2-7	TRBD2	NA	TGTGCCATCAGTGATTCTAGCGGGAGGGCCCGCGAGCAGTACTTC	CAISDSSGRAREQYF
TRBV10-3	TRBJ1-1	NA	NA	TGTGCCATCAGTGAAAGGCAGGCCGCGTCCGAAGCTTTCTTT	CAISERQAASEAFF
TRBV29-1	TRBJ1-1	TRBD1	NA	TGCAGCGTTGTAAGGGGGCTTGTAATAGAAGCTTTCTTT	CSVVRGLVIEAFF
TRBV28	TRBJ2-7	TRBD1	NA	TGTGCCAGCAGTGAATCCCGGGACAGGACACGCTACGAGCAGTACTTC	CASSESRDRTRYEQYF
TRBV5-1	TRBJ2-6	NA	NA	TGCGCCAGCAGCTTGGGAGCCAGGGGGGAATCTGGGGCCAACGTCCTGACTTTC	CASSLGARGESGANVLTF
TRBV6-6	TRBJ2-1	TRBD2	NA	TGTGCCAGCAGTGACGGGACTACCCAGGACAATGAGCAGTTCTTC	CASSDGTTQDNEQFF
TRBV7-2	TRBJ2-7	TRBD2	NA	TGTGCCAGCAGCTTAGGGCGGACTAGCGGGTACGAGCAGTACTTC	CASSLGRTSGYEQYF
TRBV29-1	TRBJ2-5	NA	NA	TGCAGCGTTTGGAGGGAGAGAGAGACCCAGTACTTC	CSVWRERETQYF